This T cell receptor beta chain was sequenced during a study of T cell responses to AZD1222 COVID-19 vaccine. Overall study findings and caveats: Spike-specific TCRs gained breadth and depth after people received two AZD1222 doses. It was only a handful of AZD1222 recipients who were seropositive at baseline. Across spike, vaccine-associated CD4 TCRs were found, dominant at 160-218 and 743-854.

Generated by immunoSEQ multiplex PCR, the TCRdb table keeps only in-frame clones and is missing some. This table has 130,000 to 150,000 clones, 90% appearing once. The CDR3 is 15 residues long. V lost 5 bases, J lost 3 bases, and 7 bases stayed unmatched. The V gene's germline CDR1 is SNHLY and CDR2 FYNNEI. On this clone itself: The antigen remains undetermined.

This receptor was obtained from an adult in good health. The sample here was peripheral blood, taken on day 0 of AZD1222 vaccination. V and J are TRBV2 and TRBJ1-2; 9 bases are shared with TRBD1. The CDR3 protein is CASSPPGQGHYGYTF. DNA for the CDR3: TGTGCCAGCAGTCCACCGGGACAGGGACACTATGGCTACACCTTC.